Listed here are 11 T cell receptor beta chains from one sample, sequenced in a study of T-cell memory formation after mild COVID-19. TCRdb fed the 5' RACE reads into MiXCR, producing one record per CDR3 protein. The profile shows over 150,000 distinct CDR3 sequences, approximately 12% of them singletons. The sequenced material came from PBMCs or a T cell subset sorted from them (not recorded which). These receptors were collected from a man between 18 and 29 years old who had mild COVID-19 (a few samples of this study predate the infection). Cell type and time point are not known.

The CDR3 nucleotides read TGCAGTGCTAGGCCACAGGGTACAGCTAACTATGGCTACACCTTC. As protein: CSARPQGTANYGYTF. This chain uses TRBV20-1 with TRBJ1-2, with a possible D match to TRBD1 (6 bases). Trimming took 3 bases from V and 0 from J, leaving 14 bases between them. There are 15 residues in the CDR3. Germline V CDR1 and CDR2: DFQATT, SNEGSKA (reference sequence).

The CDR3 DNA follows: TGTGCCAGCAGTTACTCGGGCAGGGGTCTCTCCTACGAGCAGTACTTC. Translating gives CASSYSGRGLSYEQYF. V usage is TRBV6-6 and J usage is TRBJ2-7, with D perhaps TRBD1 (6 bases). The CDR3 has 16 residues. The germline CDR1 and CDR2 sequences are MNHNY and SVGAGI (reference sequence). V shed 0 bases and J shed 0 bases, with 12 bases lying between them.

This clonotype was seen many times. The chain carries TRBV29-1 and TRBJ2-2, with no clear D. CDR3 length: 13 amino acids. V was cut by 4 bases and J by 2 bases, with 8 bases left in between. The V gene's germline CDR1 is SQVTM and CDR2 ANQGSEA. CDR3 in amino acids: CSVGMINTGELFF. CDR3 in DNA: TGCAGCGTTGGCATGATTAACACCGGGGAGCTGTTTTTT.

This chain uses TRBV7-2 with TRBJ1-5; maybe TRBD1 (5 bases). Germline V gives CDR1 SGHTA, CDR2 FQGNSA. Trimming took off 6 bases at V and 7 bases at J, with 16 bases between the two ends. This CDR3 is built from 14 residues. DNA for the CDR3: TGTGCCAGCAGTCTAGATGGGGGACCCCAGCCCCAGCATTTT. Protein product: CASSLDGGPQPQHF.

This clonotype was observed a few times. V gene TRBV20-1 combines with J gene TRBJ2-3; D is unresolved. With 0 bases removed from V and 1 base from J, the gap between germline ends came to 11 bases. Germline CDR1 and CDR2: DFQATT and SNEGSKA (reference sequence). The CDR3 totals 15 residues. The CDR3 region is CSARDYLLGTDTQYF. In DNA, the CDR3 is TGCAGTGCTAGAGATTACCTCCTAGGCACAGATACGCAGTATTTT.

This clonotype was picked up many times. This chain connects TRBV10-2 to TRBJ2-5, with D possibly matching TRBD2 (5 bases). The CDR3 length is 13 residues. Deletions cut 6 bases from V and 5 bases from J, with 13 bases between. Germline V gene data show CDR1 as WSHSY and CDR2 as SAAADI. The DNA of the CDR3 is TGCGCCAGCAGACCGCAGCTAGCCGAGACCCAGTACTTC. Amino acid sequence: CASRPQLAETQYF.

This chain links TRBV3-1 with TRBJ2-3; 8 bases match TRBD2. Germline assignment: CDR1 LGHDT and CDR2 YNNKEL (reference sequence). The trim removed 4 bases at V and 0 bases at J, leaving 15 bases unmatched. This CDR3 is 19 amino acids long. The DNA of the CDR3 is TGTGCCAGCAGCCCTAAAAGCGGGGGCTCCAAATATAGCACAGATACGCAGTATTTT. Its protein product is CASSPKSGGSKYSTDTQYF.

A few counts support this clonotype. This chain uses TRBV28 with TRBJ1-1, with D perhaps matching TRBD1 (6 bases). Germline V lookup: CDR1 MDHEN, CDR2 SYDVKM. The CDR3 has 13 residues. Trimming took 4 bases from V and 11 from J, leaving 17 bases between them. CDR3 sequence: CASSSADTGTAFF. The CDR3 DNA is TGTGCCAGCAGTTCCGCCGATACAGGGACGGCTTTCTTT.

This clonotype was counted at least ten times. The V and J genes are TRBV7-2 and TRBJ1-3; D is uncertain. Germline CDR1 reads SGHTA; CDR2 reads FQGNSA. The V end was cut by 3 bases, the J end by 0 bases, with 6 bases between. This CDR3 contains 14 residues. The CDR3 sequence is CASSLFGSGNTIYF. As DNA, the CDR3 is TGTGCCAGCAGCTTGTTCGGCTCTGGAAACACCATATATTTT.

This clonotype was picked up a small number of times. CDR3 nucleotides: TGTGCCAGCAGCTTAGTCCACACAGATACGCAGTATTTT. Translated, it gives CASSLVHTDTQYF. This chain connects TRBV7-2 to TRBJ2-3; D not certain. Trimming shortened V by 1 base and J by 2 bases, and 4 bases separated the two germline ends. This CDR3 is 13 amino acids long. Looked up from germline, CDR1 is SGHTA and CDR2 is FQGNSA.

This clonotype was counted only a few times. J is TRBJ1-5 and V is TRBV12-3 or TRBV12-4; 10 bases map to TRBD1. This CDR3 is built from 14 residues. V gave up 5 bases and J gave up 7 bases; unmatched junction bases: 5. The CDR3 here is CASSGDRGRQPQHF. The CDR3 DNA follows: TGTGCCAGCAGTGGGGACAGGGGTCGACAGCCCCAGCATTTT.